This TCR beta chain came from a study of T cells in Graves' hyperthyroidism and ophthalmopathy. Study overall: At the time of initial diagnosis and before any treatment, peripheral blood was collected.

It was RNA transcripts that yielded the amplified TCR beta CDR3 regions. The TCR CDR3 was amplified in a first-round RT-PCR using the HTBI primer set. TCRdb recomputed calls from the multiplex PCR reads with MiXCR, one row per CDR3 protein. The table includes hundreds of thousands of distinct CDR3 sequences, approximately 14% detected once. This clonotype has a count of ten or more. Germline CDR1 is LGHDT and CDR2 is YNNKEL (reference sequence). Unmatched junction bases numbered 6, after V lost 0 bases and J lost 5 bases. CDR3 length: 17 residues. The TCR comes from a woman under 30 with Graves' hyperthyroidism. The chain employs TRBV3-1 and TRBJ2-5, with 13 positions matching TRBD2. Material for sequencing was blood. The CDR3 loop reads CASSQELRTSGSETQYF. CDR3 in DNA: TGTGCCAGCAGCCAAGAATTGCGGACTAGCGGGAGCGAGACCCAGTACTTC.